The sequence of this TCR beta chain was determined in a study of tumor and adjacent non-tumor tissue in lung cancer. Background on the study: Patients comprised about eleven adenocarcinoma, a couple of squamous cell carcinoma and 1 small cell lung cancer. Each sample yielded some 4 million productive TCRbeta reads on average. Findings of the study overall: Compared with tumor, normal lung showed significantly lower TCR diversity. Top 100 clones took a larger repertoire share in normal lung.

Looked up from germline, CDR1 is SGHDT and CDR2 is YYEEEE. The CDR3 runs to 17 residues. To note about this clonotype: Its antigen is still unknown. The junction and the germline gene differ at one end; a read error may be behind it.

The template was RNA from unsorted bulk tissue. Three rounds of nested PCR, following a modified ARM-PCR protocol, produced the TCRbeta library. Via MiXCR, TCRdb re-called the multiplex PCR reads, giving one row per CDR3 protein. The data hold over 85,000 distinct CDR3 sequences, with approximately 80% observed a single time. Sequences were obtained from lung tumor tissue. This sequence was found in a man in his 70s with non-small cell lung cancer. The chain has TRBV5-6 and TRBJ1-2; 7 positions match TRBD1. CDR3 bases: TGTGCCAGCAGCCTGGTGGTTGGTGTCGGACAGGACTATGACTACACCTTC. It codes for CASSLVVGVGQDYDYTF.